What follows are 3 T cell receptor beta chains derived from one specimen sequenced in a study of blood T cell repertoires in COVID-19. TCRdb's table, derived via immunoSEQ multiplex PCR, lists solely in-frame clones and lacks some. The table shows about 220,000 clones, with 82% occurring only once. Sample: peripheral blood. The receptors were sampled from a woman older than 75 with acute or convalescent COVID-19.

This chain links TRBV18 with TRBJ1-5; D is possibly TRBD1 (5 bases). Trimming removed 3 bases from V and 6 bases from J, with 18 bases in between. The CDR3 sequence is 16 residues long. In germline, CDR1 is KGHSH, CDR2 LQKENI. CDR3: CASSPGRPGRGQPQHF. In DNA form, the CDR3 reads TGTGCCAGCTCACCCGGGCGGCCTGGAAGGGGTCAGCCCCAGCATTTT.

This clone was recorded once. Other DNA sequences within the sample encode an identical CDR3. The chain has TRBV18 and TRBJ1-3, with unresolved D. The germline CDR1 and CDR2 sequences are KGHSH and LQKENI. V shed 6 bases and J shed 0 bases, with 9 bases lying between them. The CDR3 contains 14 residues. CDR3 in amino acids: CASSEGGSGNTIYF. CDR3 nucleotides: TGTGCCAGCTCGGAAGGAGGCTCTGGAAACACCATATATTTT.

The V and J genes are TRBV4-3 and TRBJ1-3, with D uncertain. The ends were cut back, 4 bases at V and 2 bases at J, with 6 bases in the middle. In germline, CDR1 is LGHNA, CDR2 YSLEER. This CDR3 region has 13 residues. Here the CDR3 DNA reads TGCGCCAGCAGCCGAGACACTGGAAACACCATATATTTT. Protein: CASSRDTGNTIYF.